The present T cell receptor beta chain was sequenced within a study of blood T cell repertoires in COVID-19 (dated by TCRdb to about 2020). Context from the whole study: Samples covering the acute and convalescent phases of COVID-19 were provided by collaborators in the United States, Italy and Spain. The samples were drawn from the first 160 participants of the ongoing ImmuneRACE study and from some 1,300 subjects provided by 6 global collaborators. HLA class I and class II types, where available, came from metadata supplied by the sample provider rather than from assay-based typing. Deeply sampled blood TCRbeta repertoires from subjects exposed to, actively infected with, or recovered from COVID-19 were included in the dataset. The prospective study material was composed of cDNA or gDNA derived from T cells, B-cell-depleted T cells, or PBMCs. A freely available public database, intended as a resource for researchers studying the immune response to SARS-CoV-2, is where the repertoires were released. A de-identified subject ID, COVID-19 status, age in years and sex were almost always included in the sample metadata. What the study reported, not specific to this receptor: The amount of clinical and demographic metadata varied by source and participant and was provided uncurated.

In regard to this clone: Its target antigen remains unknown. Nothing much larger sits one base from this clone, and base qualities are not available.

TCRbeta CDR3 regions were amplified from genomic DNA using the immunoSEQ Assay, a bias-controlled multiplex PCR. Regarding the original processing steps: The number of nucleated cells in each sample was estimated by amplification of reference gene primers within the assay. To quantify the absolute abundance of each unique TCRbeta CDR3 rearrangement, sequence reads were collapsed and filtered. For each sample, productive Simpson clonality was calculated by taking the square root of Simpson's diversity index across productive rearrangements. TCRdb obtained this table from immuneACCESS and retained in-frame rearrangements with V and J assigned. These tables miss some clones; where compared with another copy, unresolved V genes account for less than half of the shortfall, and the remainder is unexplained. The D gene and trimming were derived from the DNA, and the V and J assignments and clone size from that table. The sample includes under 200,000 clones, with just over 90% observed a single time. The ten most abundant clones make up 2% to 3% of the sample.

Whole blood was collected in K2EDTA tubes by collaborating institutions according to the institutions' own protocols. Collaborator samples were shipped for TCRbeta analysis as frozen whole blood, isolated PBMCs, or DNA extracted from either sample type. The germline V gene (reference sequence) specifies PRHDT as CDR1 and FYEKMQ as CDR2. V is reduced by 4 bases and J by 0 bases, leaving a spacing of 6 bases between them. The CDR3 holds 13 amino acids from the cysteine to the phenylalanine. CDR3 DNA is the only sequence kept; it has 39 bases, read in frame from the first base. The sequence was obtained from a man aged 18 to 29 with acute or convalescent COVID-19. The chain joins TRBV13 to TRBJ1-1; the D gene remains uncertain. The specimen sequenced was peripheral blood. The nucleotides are TGTGCCAGCAGCTCACAGCTGAACACTGAAGCTTTCTTT. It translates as CASSSQLNTEAFF.